The 5 T cell receptor beta chains below were found in one sample sequenced in a study of T-cell memory formation after mild COVID-19. TCRdb analysed the 5' RACE reads with MiXCR anew, one entry per CDR3 protein. The sample contains roughly 160,000 distinct CDR3 sequences, about an eighth of which appear only once. The sequenced sample consisted of PBMCs or a T cell subset sorted from them (not recorded which). The receptors were sampled from a man aged 18 to 29 who had mild COVID-19 (a few samples of this study predate the infection). Cell type and time point are not known.

This clonotype has just a few counts. V and J are TRBV7-3 and TRBJ2-2; D is ambiguous. The CDR3 is made up of 13 amino acids. The germline gives CDR1 SGHTA, CDR2 FQGTGA. V was cut by 4 bases and J by 5 bases, with 8 bases left in between. The CDR3 DNA follows: TGTGCCAGCAGCTCGACACGGACCGGGGAGCTGTTTTTT. Amino acids: CASSSTRTGELFF.

This clonotype was counted only a few times. The CDR3 sequence: CASSLEGLGYNSPLHF. The DNA for the CDR3 is TGCGCCAGCAGCTTGGAGGGACTGGGTTATAATTCACCCCTCCACTTT. The chain combines TRBV5-1 with TRBJ1-6, with D possibly matching TRBD1 (5 bases). The CDR3 extends over 16 amino acids. From germline, CDR1 is SGHRS and CDR2 YFSETQ. V lost 0 bases, J lost 4 bases, and 11 bases lay in between.

This clonotype was counted ten times or more. V is TRBV20-1 and J is TRBJ1-3; a weak D match, TRBD1 (6 bases). Germline CDR1 reads DFQATT; CDR2 reads SNEGSKA (reference sequence). V was pared by 2 bases and J by 4 bases, with 6 bases between. The CDR3 has 12 residues. CDR3 DNA sequence: TGCAGTGCTAGACAGGGGGGAAACACCATATATTTT. This codes for CSARQGGNTIYF.

Remarks on this clonotype: It may be a read error: a sequence one base away is much more abundant. This rearrangement joins TRBV7-9 to TRBJ1-6; 7 nucleotides agree with TRBD1. The CDR3 is 15 amino acids. Germline V gene lookup returns CDR1 SEHNR and CDR2 FQNEAQ (reference sequence). The CDR3 is CASSRDRVEFSHLHF. The CDR3 DNA reads TGTGCCAGCAGCCGCGACAGGGTGGAGTTTTCACACCTCCACTTT.

The chain has TRBV7-6 and TRBJ2-2; D not certain. The germline gives CDR1 SGHVS, CDR2 FNYEAQ. V was shortened by 5 bases and J by 2 bases, with 9 bases between the two germline ends. The CDR3 is made up of 14 amino acids. The CDR3 sequence is CASSEDRNTGELFF. CDR3 nucleotide sequence: TGTGCCAGCAGCGAGGACCGAAACACCGGGGAGCTGTTTTTT.